This record covers a single T cell receptor beta chain. The data were taken from a study of blood T cell repertoires in COVID-19. Across the study: Italy, Spain and the United States were the sources of the convalescent and acute COVID-19 samples.

Germline CDR1 and CDR2: MNHEY and SMNVEV (reference sequence). CDR3 size: 17 residues. The V gene lost 5 bases and the J gene lost 0 bases, with 17 bases spanning the gap. Authors' data handling: Nucleated cell counts were estimated from reference gene primer amplification. The table came from immunoSEQ multiplex PCR; TCRdb's copy has only in-frame clones and leaves some out. Clonal size and the V and J genes are those of that table, whereas D and trimming came from the DNA. Found here are over 200,000 clones, more than 85% of them singletons; the top ten hold about 1.9%. Material for sequencing was peripheral blood. The receptor was isolated from a man aged 35 to 55 with active or convalescent COVID-19. The chain employs TRBV27 and TRBJ1-3, with D unresolved. The CDR3 spells CASSPQFIRFSGNTIYF. The CDR3 bases are TGTGCCAGCAGTCCCCAGTTTATCAGGTTCTCTGGAAACACCATATATTTT.